The 8 T cell receptor beta chains given below trace back to one sample, sequenced in a study of T cell responses to AZD1222 COVID-19 vaccine. Here immunoSEQ multiplex PCR was the method, and the copy in TCRdb shows in-frame clones only, minus some. Of about 83,000 clones listed, about 89% are singletons. This sample comprised peripheral blood, obtained on day 0 of MenACWY control vaccination. These receptors came from an adult in good health.

This chain uses TRBV21-1 with TRBJ1-1. TRBV21-1 is classified as a pseudogene. CDR3 length: 12 residues. DNA of the CDR3: TGTGCCAACTTTCTTACACGTACTGAAGCTTTCTTT. Translation: CANFLTRTEAFF.

V and J are TRBV3-1 (or the pseudogene TRBV3-2) and TRBJ2-5; D call uncertain. The V gene's germline CDR1 is LGHDT and CDR2 YNNKEL (reference sequence). This CDR3 is 15 amino acids long. Deletions cut 5 bases from V and 1 base from J, with 14 bases between. CDR3 in amino acids: CASSALDVLQETQYF. Written as DNA, the CDR3 is TGTGCCAGCAGCGCCCTGGACGTCCTCCAAGAGACCCAGTACTTC.

The rearrangement links TRBV9 to TRBJ1-4; 9 nucleotides align to TRBD1. Germline values: CDR1 SGDLS, CDR2 YYNGEE. After removal of 3 bases from V and 3 bases from J, the junction contained 6 bases not matched to a gene. The CDR3 is 16 residues long. The CDR3 spells CASSERDRDPNEKLFF. CDR3 DNA sequence: TGTGCCAGCAGCGAGAGGGACAGGGACCCTAATGAAAAACTGTTTTTT.

The chain links TRBV10-1 to TRBJ2-7, with D perhaps TRBD2 (6 bases). The length of the CDR3 is 14 residues. V lost 5 bases and J lost 1, with 12 bases in between. In germline, CDR1 is WNHNN, CDR2 SYGVQD (reference sequence). The CDR3, as DNA: TGCGCCAGCAGTCCTAGGGCGGGATCCTACGAGCAGTACTTC. Protein product: CASSPRAGSYEQYF.

The chain carries TRBV29-1 and TRBJ2-7; possibly TRBD1 or TRBD2 for D (5 bases each). The germline V gene has CDR1 SQVTM and CDR2 ANQGSEA. The germline V and J ends were trimmed by 1 base and 6 bases, with 7 bases remaining between them. This CDR3 is 11 amino acids long. In DNA, the CDR3 is TGCAGCGTTGAAGGAGGGGCCGAGCAGTACTTC. Its protein product is CSVEGGAEQYF.

V is TRBV3-1 (or the pseudogene TRBV3-2) and J is TRBJ2-1, with 9 bases aligning to TRBD1. Germline CDR1 LGHDT, CDR2 YNNKEL (reference sequence). The CDR3 totals 13 residues. The J segment lost 6 bases and the V segment lost 4 bases, leaving 1 base of the junction unmatched. Here the CDR3 DNA reads TGTGCCAGCAGCCGACAGGGGGGCAATGAGCAGTTCTTC. It codes for CASSRQGGNEQFF.

This sequence joins TRBV3-1 (or the pseudogene TRBV3-2) and TRBJ1-2; D remains ambiguous. The CDR3 totals 13 residues. Germline V gene lookup returns CDR1 LGHDT and CDR2 YNNKEL (reference sequence). The V end lost 3 bases, the J end lost 6 bases, and 11 bases lay between the germline ends. The CDR3 sequence is CASSHGNGDGYTF. CDR3 coding DNA: TGTGCCAGCAGCCACGGGAACGGGGATGGCTACACCTTC.

The J gene is TRBJ1-5, the V gene TRBV19, with TRBD1 as a possible D gene (5 bases). CDR1 and CDR2 from the germline V gene are LNHDA and SQIVND (reference sequence). CDR3 length equals 15 residues. Trimming removed 4 bases from V and 0 bases from J, with 10 bases in between. The CDR3 coding sequence is TGTGCCAGTAGTAGAGGGGTTATTAGCAATCAGCCCCAGCATTTT. This encodes CASSRGVISNQPQHF.